This T cell receptor (beta chain) came from a study of Graves' ophthalmopathy and Graves' hyperthyroidism. Findings and limits, study-wide: Blood also contained most of the expanded thyroid clonotypes above 0.001 frequency.

With regard to this clonotype: What it recognizes is unknown.

Ophthalmopathic donors had moderate-to-severe activity, CAS ≥3 and NOSPECS ≥4, with disease that had lasted under 3 months. Certain patients, namely those with other autoimmune diseases, uncontrolled infections, pregnancy or lactation, were excluded. PBMCs were obtained from 8 to 10 ml of fresh peripheral blood. The CDR3 runs to 15 residues. Looked up from germline, CDR1 is SGHAT and CDR2 is FQDESV (reference sequence). J gave up 4 bases and V 5 bases, and 10 bases lay outside the gene matches. Amplification targeted the TCR beta CDR3 regions, with RNA transcripts as the source material. The first-round RT-PCR employed HTBI primers together with the Qiagen OneStep RT-PCR kit. A multiplex PCR was then performed as the second round. Using its own MiXCR run on the multiplex PCR reads, TCRdb lists one record per CDR3 protein. The sample includes 340,000 or so distinct CDR3 sequences, 15% to 20% of them seen just once.

This rearrangement joins TRBV11-1 to TRBJ1-2; 7 positions agree with TRBD1. The TCR comes from an adult man with Graves' ophthalmopathy. Material: peripheral blood. CDR3 nucleotides: TGTGCCAGCAGCCGCAACAGGGGAAAAGGCTATGGCTACACCTTC. Translation: CASSRNRGKGYGYTF.